Below, 22 T cell receptor beta chains from the same sample are listed, as sequenced in a study of blood T cells in healthy people across ages (dated by TCRdb to 2013 to 2016). The library relied on 5' RACE. Sequencer: Illumina HiSeq 2500. A second PCR of roughly 7 to 11 cycles was performed with a sample-barcoded 5' primer and a J-beta primer mix. TCRdb's own reprocessing of the public reads used fastp at Q25 and MiXCR and kept productive beta chains. Entries that share a CDR3 protein sequence are merged under the most common genes and DNA. For this sample the table gives hundreds of thousands of distinct CDR3 sequences, of which more than 45% were detected only once. Together, the top ten hold about 20% of the sample. The specimen was blood. Source of these receptors: a man aged 25 to 45 in good health.

This chain links TRBV6-1 with TRBJ1-5; the D is unclear. Trimming left V 6 bases short and J 4 bases short, with 7 bases between. CDR3 size: 12 residues. Germline V lookup: CDR1 MNHNS, CDR2 SASEGT. The CDR3: CASSTENQPQHF. The CDR3 region has the DNA TGTGCCAGCAGCACGGAGAATCAGCCCCAGCATTTT.

The chain's CDR3 is CASSLAGTGSRRDGYTF. The DNA of the CDR3 is TGCGCCAGCAGCTTGGCCGGGACAGGGTCAAGACGGGATGGCTACACCTTC. This chain connects TRBV5-1 to TRBJ1-2; TRBD1 agrees at 9 bases. This CDR3 is built from 17 residues. The germline gives CDR1 SGHRS, CDR2 YFSETQ. V dropped 0 bases and J dropped 6; count of bases not matched to a gene: 12.

The chain recombines TRBV5-6 with TRBJ2-3; 11 nucleotides match TRBD2. The germline V gene encodes CDR1 SGHDT and CDR2 YYEEEE. V lost 4 bases and J lost 3; bases outside the gene matches: 22. CDR3 length: 21 residues. The CDR3 spells CASSPGIGLAGLRQLTDTQYF. The CDR3 coding sequence is TGTGCCAGCAGCCCCGGTATCGGACTAGCGGGCCTCCGTCAGTTAACAGATACGCAGTATTTT.

The chain links TRBV6-1 to TRBJ2-4; possibly TRBD2 for D (5 bases). The end of the DNA is better explained by TRBJ2-5, so the J call may be wrong. This CDR3 is 15 amino acids long. Germline V gene data show CDR1 as MNHNS and CDR2 as SASEGT. The CDR3 is CASSAFNTGKETQYF. As DNA, the CDR3 is TGTGCCAGCAGTGCGTTCAACACGGGAAAAGAGACCCAGTACTTC.

The sample holds a few counts of this clonotype. The chain links TRBV12-3 or TRBV12-4 to TRBJ1-6; D is ambiguous. Trimming took 4 bases from V and 6 from J, leaving 7 bases between them. The CDR3 has 13 amino acids. Here the CDR3 DNA reads TGTGCCAGCAGTTCCCCTGTTAATTCACCCCTCCACTTT. Translated, it gives CASSSPVNSPLHF.

The chain links TRBV7-9 to TRBJ2-5, with 7 bases fitting TRBD1. The germline gives CDR1 SEHNR, CDR2 FQNEAQ (reference sequence). V shed 5 bases and J 4 bases; nucleotides not matched to a gene: 7. The CDR3 covers 14 residues. The CDR3 loop is CASSTRQGSETQYF. The CDR3 nucleotides are TGTGCCAGCAGCACACGACAGGGATCAGAGACCCAGTACTTC.

The J gene is TRBJ2-3, the V gene TRBV7-2, with D perhaps TRBD2 (6 bases). The CDR3 has 17 residues. Per the germline V gene, CDR1 is SGHTA and CDR2 is FQGNSA. Trimming shortened V by 4 bases and J by 0 bases, and 17 bases separated the two germline ends. CDR3 sequence: CASSSISLSGSTDTQYF. As DNA, the CDR3 is TGTGCCAGCAGCTCCATAAGCCTCAGCGGGAGCACAGATACGCAGTATTTT.

This clonotype was detected only a few times. This chain joins TRBV5-1 and TRBJ1-1; the D is unclear. Germline V gene sequence: CDR1 SGHRS, CDR2 YFSETQ. Trimming stripped 5 bases from V and 1 base from J, with 9 bases between. The length of the CDR3 is 13 residues. The CDR3 here is CASRSQPNTEAFF. The CDR3 nucleotides read TGCGCCAGCAGATCTCAGCCGAACACTGAAGCTTTCTTT.

This clonotype has more than one count but fewer than ten. V is TRBV7-2 and J is TRBJ2-7; unclear D gene. Germline V gene sequence: CDR1 SGHTA, CDR2 FQGNSA. V was trimmed by 5 bases and J by 5 bases, leaving 10 bases between them. The CDR3 loop spans 12 amino acids. For the CDR3, the DNA is TGTGCCAGCAGCCGACAAGAGGACGAGCAGTACTTC. Translation gives CASSRQEDEQYF. Variable domain in full (rest from reference TRBV7-2 and TRBJ2-7): GAGVSQSPSNKVTEKGKDVELRCDPISGHTALYWYRQSLGQGLEFLIYFQGNSAPDKSGLPSDRFSAERTGGSVSTLTIQRTQQEDSAVYLCASSRQEDEQYFGPGTRLTVT.

CDR3 sequence: CASSPLSRSQTQYF. For the CDR3, the DNA is TGTGCCAGCAGTCCACTTTCGCGGTCGCAGACCCAGTACTTC. The J gene is TRBJ2-5, the V gene TRBV27; D unresolved. This CDR3 is 14 amino acids long. V was shortened by 5 bases and J by 6 bases, with 16 bases between the two germline ends. The germline CDR1 and CDR2 sequences are MNHEY and SMNVEV (reference sequence).

The J gene is TRBJ2-3, the V gene TRBV6-6, with D possibly matching TRBD2 (6 bases). CDR3 length equals 15 residues. Germline V CDR1 and CDR2: MNHNY, SVGAGI (reference sequence). The V gene lost 6 bases and the J gene lost 2 bases, with 15 bases spanning the gap. Here the CDR3 DNA reads TGTGCCAGCAGCCGCGGCGCGGACTACACAGATACGCAGTATTTT. It translates to CASSRGADYTDTQYF.

The chain employs TRBV10-2 and TRBJ2-7; tentative D call: TRBD2 (6 bases). Germline V gene data show CDR1 as WSHSY and CDR2 as SAAADI. V shed 8 bases and J shed 5 bases, with 13 bases lying between them. The CDR3 runs to 12 residues. The CDR3 DNA reads TGCGCCAGCGTCGGCGGGACCCACGAGCAGTACTTC. It is translated as CASVGGTHEQYF.

This chain connects TRBV6-7 to TRBJ2-6; 11 bases agree with TRBD1. TRBV6-7 is known as an ORF, though its function is uncertain. The junction had 12 bases not matched to a gene; V was cut back by 2 bases and J by 0 bases. CDR3 length: 21 residues. CDR3 residues: CASSYPEYRDRGYSGANVLTF. In DNA, the CDR3 is TGTGCCAGCAGTTACCCAGAGTACCGGGACAGGGGGTACTCTGGGGCCAACGTCCTGACTTTC.

The chain combines TRBV7-2 with TRBJ2-1; D is tentatively TRBD1 or TRBD2 (5 bases each). Looked up from germline, CDR1 is SGHTA and CDR2 is FQGNSA. The CDR3 covers 13 residues. V shed 7 bases and J shed 9 bases, with 16 bases lying between them. This CDR3 reads CASTPGSGLEQFF. The CDR3 bases are TGTGCCAGCACCCCGGGGTCGGGGCTTGAGCAGTTCTTC.

The V gene is TRBV7-9, the J gene TRBJ2-1, with 7 bases matching TRBD1. The junction had 7 bases not matched to a gene; V was cut back by 2 bases and J by 3 bases. Germline CDR1 SEHNR, CDR2 FQNEAQ (reference sequence). The CDR3 runs to 16 residues. The CDR3 bases are TGTGCCAGCAGCTTATACCGGGACAGAGGCTACAATGAGCAGTTCTTC. This gives the protein CASSLYRDRGYNEQFF. Looking up the rest from reference TRBV7-9 and TRBJ2-1 gives the full variable domain: DTGVSQNPRHKITKRGQNVTFRCDPISEHNRLYWYRQTLGQGPEFLTYFQNEAQLEKSRLLSDRFSAERPKGSFSTLEIQRTEQGDSAMYLCASSLYRDRGYNEQFFGPGTRLTVL.

This rearrangement joins TRBV25-1 to TRBJ1-2; 7 bases map to TRBD1. The germline gives CDR1 MGHDK, CDR2 SYGVNS. The CDR3 totals 16 residues. Trimming at V came to 5 bases and at J to 3 bases, leaving 12 bases not matched to a gene. CDR3 bases: TGTGCCAGCAGTTGGACAGGTACAAAGGTAGACTATGGCTACACCTTC. Translation gives CASSWTGTKVDYGYTF.

V and J are TRBV4-3 and TRBJ1-2; D might be TRBD1 (6 bases). The V gene lost 0 bases and the J gene lost 6 bases, with 14 bases spanning the gap. The CDR3 extends over 15 amino acids. Germline V gene data show CDR1 as LGHNA and CDR2 as YSLEER. DNA of the CDR3: TGCGCCAGCAGCCAAGAAAACAGGGTCAAGGATGGCTACACCTTC. Protein: CASSQENRVKDGYTF.

This sequence joins TRBV7-3 and TRBJ1-1, with 9 bases that match TRBD1. CDR3 length equals 17 residues. Germline V gene data show CDR1 as SGHTA and CDR2 as FQGTGA. V was clipped by 0 bases and J by 5 bases; unmatched bases: 10. The CDR3 sequence is CASSLTAAGTGRTEAFF. DNA of the CDR3: TGTGCCAGCAGCTTAACCGCAGCCGGGACAGGGAGGACTGAAGCTTTCTTT.

V is TRBV25-1 and J is TRBJ2-4; 7 bases line up with TRBD1. After removal of 10 bases from V and 9 bases from J, the junction contained 15 bases not matched to a gene. There are 14 residues in the CDR3. The germline gives CDR1 MGHDK, CDR2 SYGVNS. This CDR3 reads CATKSPGQTSIQYF. CDR3 nucleotides: TGTGCCACCAAGTCCCCGGGACAGACAAGCATTCAGTACTTC.

The CDR3 sequence is CASRVAGGPYEQFF. Written as DNA, the CDR3 is TGTGCCAGCAGGGTAGCGGGAGGGCCTTATGAGCAGTTCTTC. The rearrangement links TRBV2 to TRBJ2-1; 11 bases align to TRBD2. Germline CDR1 and CDR2: SNHLY and FYNNEI. CDR3 length: 14 residues. V shed 6 bases and J 8 bases; nucleotides not matched to a gene: 6.

The count of this clonotype is one. CDR3 sequence reads: CASSQVSGGYYGYTF. CDR3 DNA sequence: TGTGCCAGCAGCCAAGTTTCGGGCGGATACTATGGCTACACCTTC. The chain has TRBV3-1 and TRBJ1-2; D gene ambiguous. The length of the CDR3 is 15 residues. Looked up from germline, CDR1 is LGHDT and CDR2 is YNNKEL (reference sequence). Trimming shortened V by 1 base and J by 3 bases, and 12 bases separated the two germline ends.

This clonotype has just a few counts. The chain has TRBV20-1 and TRBJ1-1; D gene ambiguous. V was pared by 3 bases and J by 2 bases, with 10 bases between. This CDR3 has 13 residues. Per the germline V gene, CDR1 is DFQATT and CDR2 is SNEGSKA (reference sequence). The CDR3 region has the DNA TGCAGTGCTAGTGGCAGTCTAAACACTGAAGCTTTCTTT. This translates into CSASGSLNTEAFF.